The following is a T cell receptor beta chain sequence with its context. This clone was detected once. There is no known antigen for this receptor. No much larger clone is present one base from it, and per-base qualities are unavailable. The cohort comprised some 680 healthy bone marrow donors. At the time of sampling, every cohort member was nominally healthy, though immune exposures that went unrecorded were likely present. The donor tested CMV seropositive and was one of the 289 seropositive cohort members. Each donor provided a peripheral blood sample, and peripheral blood mononuclear cells were used for TCR beta sequencing. The Qiagen DNeasy Blood Extraction Kit was used to extract genomic DNA from the blood cell samples. This entry is derived from a study of cytomegalovirus exposure and HLA in healthy donors (dated by TCRdb to about 2017). Regarding the study in general: In an earlier analysis of several hundred of the donors, 250 to 300 Gb of sequence data and 90 million to 120 million unique TCR beta sequences from about 190 million T cells were reported. An early release that covered approximately 600 HLA-typed donors contained about 290 gigabases of sequencing data and 65 million to 100 million unique TCR sequences. Among the 398 genotyped donors, approximately 76% belonged to the genetic ancestry cluster associated with self-reported Caucasian donors. The aim of the study was to test whether cataloging public T cell receptors could identify signatures of past pathogen exposure. Using immunosequencing, the study profiled T cell repertoires from 500 to 800 subjects and related those repertoires to cytomegalovirus serostatus. Besides the first cohort of roughly 640 subjects, a separate validation cohort made up of 95 to 150 different subjects was used. The study combined high-throughput TCR immunosequencing, statistical association of individual TCRs with disease status, and machine learning to predict cytomegalovirus infection status. A later analysis re-analyzed previously published TCR beta repertoires from 666 donors and added high-resolution HLA genotyping to study TCR occurrence patterns. Rather than drawing on any new phenotypic data, the later analysis identified candidate immune exposures from TCR beta sequences and the way those sequences occurred across donors. An earlier analysis of several hundred of the donors applied high-throughput TCR beta sequencing to assess whether each TCR beta V gene segment acted as functional or pseudogenic. Donor age, sex, ethnicity and CMV serostatus were compiled alongside the repertoire data. In a later genetic analysis, genome-wide SNP genotypes for about three fifths of the roughly 670 donors were used, and that subset was treated as a discovery cohort. Every discovery cohort repertoire had been produced on one sequencing platform. Class I and class II HLA loci were covered by the typing at four-digit resolution. The number of typed donors differed by locus: roughly 620-630 for A, B, C, DRB1 and DQB1; some 500 for DQA1; some 590 for DPA1; and roughly 450 for DPB1. Four or five DR-DQ haplotypes were handled as single units for association and clustering, since linkage in the cohort was strong. Across under 500 genotyped donors of the cohort, an average of about 200,000 unique TCR beta nucleotide sequences per donor were sequenced, and about a sixth of those sequences were non-productive. What the study reported, not specific to this receptor: Immune exposure information for the cohort was limited to CMV serostatus. In this cohort, only TCR beta chains were sequenced, and detectable features were limited by the absence of alpha or paired-chain data. Presence/absence analyses assumed roughly uniform sequencing depth across donors, an assumption that may not hold. The study gave a list of some 150 TCR beta chains associated with cytomegalovirus. In vitro tests confirmed that a few of the cytomegalovirus-associated TCR beta chains recognize cytomegalovirus antigens. Because HLA typing was unavailable for some donors at each locus, only the typed subset was used in association tests. According to a later analysis, TCR association rates differed among HLA loci, with DRB1 alleles showing the most associated TCRs and HLA-C alleles showing the fewest. While some public TCRs were present in many individuals, most TCR sequences turned up only very rarely across donors. In a later analysis, HLA-associated TCR beta chains showed more clonal expansion and lower generation probabilities than non-associated chains that were equally common. The authors suggested that the approach could potentially be generalized to other disease states and immunological phenotypes. When HLA alleles, especially DR and DQ, strongly co-occurred, attributing TCR associations to individual alleles was difficult. In a later analysis, around 17,000 TCR beta sequences were associated with specific HLA alleles at a false discovery rate of 0.05. A later analysis found that most CMV-associated TCR beta chains appeared HLA-restricted, with HLA associations seemingly driven largely by CMV exposure. Correlated functional status among segregating V segments might reflect linkage disequilibrium, but an unknown experimental factor could not be ruled out. A further reported finding was that TCR beta sequences accurately predicted the HLA-A and HLA-B alleles for most subjects in the first cohort. In an earlier analysis of some 540 of the donors, most TCR beta V segments appeared in productive rearrangements about 87% or about 30% of the time, broadly matching IMGT annotations. A later genetic analysis associated a missense DCLRE1C variant with V-gene and J-gene trimming of TCR beta chains, and an independent cohort replicated the association. The earlier analysis of approximately 540 of the donors excluded 15 to 20 rarely observed V segments, including chromosome 9 orphons, because counts were too low. Cytomegalovirus status was reported to be diagnosed by the classifier with high specificity and sensitivity in both the original and validation cohorts. Some IMGT-functional V segments, including TRBV6-2 and TRBV6-3, could not be told apart with the 87-base-pair reads, so those segments were excluded. A later analysis reported that several top co-occurrence clusters appeared linked to parvovirus B19, influenza, CMV and Epstein-Barr virus. A cluster of highly shared sequence variants was judged likely to represent a technical artifact of the sequencing pipeline. According to a later genetic analysis, donors in an Asian-associated ancestry cluster had fewer N-insertions in productive TCRs than the roughly 700-donor mean.

As encoded in the germline V gene (reference sequence), CDR1 is SGHNT while CDR2 is YYREEE. V and J lose 0 bases and 3 bases, and a span of 11 bases separates them. Taken from cysteine to phenylalanine, the CDR3 has 15 residues. This entry keeps only the CDR3 DNA: 45 bases, framed from base 1. Receptors were amplified or captured by the immunoSEQ multiplex PCR assay. For the multiplex PCR, a mixture combining 60 forward primers for TCR Vbeta segments and 13 reverse primers for TCR Jbeta segments was used. Amplification of the CDR3 region of rearranged TCR beta genes was performed with a multiplex PCR assay on genomic DNA. On the Illumina HiSeq System, the amplified TCR beta libraries were sequenced as 87-base-pair reads. Turning to the authors' computational methods: Across the 670 or so repertoires, a later analysis counted 80 million or so unique TCR beta chains, 9 million to 14 million of which were shared by at least two donors. To remove PCR and sequencing errors, raw reads were error-corrected and collapsed into unique sequences using a nearest-neighbor algorithm that merged closely related sequences. V, D and J gene segments were assigned by aligning CDR3 sequences to IMGT reference sequences. For a sequence to be retained, a match of at least six nucleotides to both a V gene segment and a J gene segment was required. Rearrangements were classified as productive when the CDR3 lacked stop codons and remained in frame with V and J, and all other rearrangements were classified as non-productive. CDR3 was defined by IMGT convention, running from the second conserved V-encoded cysteine to the conserved J-encoded phenylalanine. The earlier analysis of about 570 of the donors excluded any sequence lacking an unambiguous match to a single V gene segment. In an earlier analysis of about 590 of the donors, a V segment was called functional when productive rearrangements were above 56.7%, and segregating when the standard deviation between donors exceeded 5%. A statistical classification framework was developed to diagnose cytomegalovirus status using the catalog of TCR beta chain sequences. In a later analysis, TCR nucleotide sequences were compared against IMGT/GENE-DB human TR gene sequences so that V and J genes could be assigned. A later analysis assigned CDR3 sequences and most-parsimonious VDJ recombination scenarios with the TCRdist pipeline. In a later analysis, each TCR beta chain was defined by its CDR3 amino acid sequence together with its V-gene family, and reads without a unique V-gene family were excluded. A later analysis removed 592 highly shared, low-generation-probability nucleotide sequences to deal with suspected cross-contamination and a sequencing artifact. In a later analysis, a clonal expansion index for each public chain was calculated from normalized within-repertoire ranks of inferred template counts. Generation probabilities in a later analysis came from a VDJ recombination model fitted to out-of-frame rearrangements, and those results were checked against IGoR. In a later analysis, hypergeometric tests were used to score TCR-TCR, TCR-HLA and TCR-CMV co-occurrence, with a repertoire-size bias correction applied to TCR pairs. To estimate false discovery rates, a later analysis permuted the HLA or CMV assignments 20 times. In a later analysis, co-occurring TCRs were grouped with DBSCAN, and TCRdist sequence similarity was added when clustering was performed within HLA-allele-positive subsets. Co-occurrence clustering excluded repertoires with fewer than 30,000 or more than 120,000 public chains, plus five with anomalous nucleotide sharing. The immuneACCESS repertoire file appears here via TCRdb, limited to in-frame rearrangements. These files lack a portion of the clones; in checked studies, under half of the deficit traces to unresolved V genes, and the cause of the others is not known. That table furnishes V, J and clone size, whereas the DNA furnished D and trimming. Counted in this sample were some 220,000 clones; around 80% of them appeared once. The ten largest clones capture 2.7% of the sample.

Recombination linked TRBV5-4 to TRBJ2-3, with an unclear D gene assignment. The sample taken for sequencing was PBMCs. The receptor was derived from a woman aged 60 to 75 in good health and CMV-seropositive. The nucleotide sequence reads as follows: TGTGCCAGCAGCTTGGCCGGAGACCGGACAGATACGCAGTATTTT. Translated, this gives CASSLAGDRTDTQYF. The full variable domain, with segments outside the CDR3 supplied by the reference TRBV5-4 and TRBJ2-3 proteins, appears as ETGVTQSPTHLIKTRGQQVTLRCSSQSGHNTVSWYQQALGQGPQFIFQYYREEENGRGNFPPRFSGLQFPNYSSELNVNALELDDSALYLCASSLAGDRTDTQYFGPGTRLTVL.